One and the same sample provided the 30 T cell receptor beta chains below, sequenced in a study of blood T cell repertoires in COVID-19. TCRdb's table, derived via immunoSEQ multiplex PCR, lists solely in-frame clones and lacks some. The table lists fewer than 350,000 clones, almost 90% of them singletons. The sample was PBMCs or T cells enriched from blood (not recorded which). The source is a woman in her twenties or thirties who had been exposed to COVID-19.

The J gene is TRBJ1-1, the V gene TRBV15; 7 positions match TRBD1. Germline V CDR1 and CDR2: LNHNV, YYDKDF (reference sequence). The CDR3 runs 14 residues. The junction had 6 bases not matched to a gene; V was cut back by 2 bases and J by 6 bases. The CDR3 bases are TGTGCCACCAGCAGAAATCGACAGGGCGCTGAAGCTTTCTTT. Amino acid sequence: CATSRNRQGAEAFF.

The CDR3 coding sequence is TGCAGCGTCCCGACAGGGCCCTACGAGCAGTACTTC. This translates into CSVPTGPYEQYF. The rearrangement uses TRBV29-1 and TRBJ2-7; TRBD1 agrees at 7 bases. Germline V gene sequence: CDR1 SQVTM, CDR2 ANQGSEA. This CDR3 is built from 12 residues. V gave up 6 bases and J gave up 2 bases; unmatched junction bases: 4.

This rearrangement joins TRBV5-1 to TRBJ2-7, with 8 bases fitting TRBD2. CDR1 and CDR2 (germline): SGHRS, YFSETQ. The length of the CDR3 is 14 residues. The trim removed 4 bases at V and 3 bases at J, leaving 6 bases unmatched. The CDR3 coding sequence is TGCGCCAGCAGCACGCGGACTAGCAACTACGAGCAGTACTTC. Translating it yields CASSTRTSNYEQYF. Supplemented by reference TRBV5-1 and TRBJ2-7, the full variable domain reads KAGVTQTPRYLIKTRGQQVTLSCSPISGHRSVSWYQQTPGQGLQFLFEYFSETQRNKGNFPGRFSGRQFSNSRSEMNVSTLELGDSALYLCASSTRTSNYEQYFGPGTRLTVT.

This chain connects TRBV28 to TRBJ1-1, with 12 nucleotides matching TRBD1. The CDR3 runs to 16 residues. Germline-derived CDR1 and CDR2 are MDHEN and SYDVKM. With 5 bases clipped from V and 0 bases from J, the junction kept 4 bases outside the gene matches. CDR3 DNA sequence: TGTGCCAGCAGTGGGGGGGACAGGGGGCTGAACACTGAAGCTTTCTTT. This gives the protein CASSGGDRGLNTEAFF. Using reference TRBV28 and TRBJ1-1 for the parts outside the CDR3, the full variable domain is DVKVTQSSRYLVKRTGEKVFLECVQDMDHENMFWYRQDPGLGLRLIYFSYDVKMKEKGDIPEGYSVSREKKERFSLILESASTNQTSMYLCASSGGDRGLNTEAFFGQGTRLTVV.

The chain has TRBV9 and TRBJ1-1; D possibly corresponds to TRBD1 (6 bases). V lost 2 bases, J lost 4 bases, and 15 bases lay in between. Germline CDR1 is SGDLS and CDR2 is YYNGEE. This CDR3 region has 15 residues. The CDR3 reads CASSVKPGQPTEAFF. CDR3 DNA sequence: TGTGCCAGCAGCGTGAAACCTGGACAGCCCACTGAAGCTTTCTTT.

About this clone: Different DNA sequences within this sample yield the same CDR3. The chain employs TRBV27 and TRBJ2-7, with a weak D call TRBD1 (5 bases). CDR1 MNHEY and CDR2 SMNVEV come from the germline V gene (reference sequence). Trimming pared 3 bases from V and 2 bases from J, leaving 8 bases between. The CDR3 covers 13 residues. DNA for the CDR3: TGTGCCAGCAGTTTGGGCAGGGCCTACGAGCAGTACTTC. Protein product: CASSLGRAYEQYF.

This clone showed up just once. The chain employs TRBV6-5 and TRBJ2-1; 8 bases align to TRBD1. V lost 0 bases and J lost 6; bases outside the gene matches: 1. Germline V gene data show CDR1 as MNHEY and CDR2 as SVGAGI. There are 14 residues in the CDR3. Here the CDR3 DNA reads TGTGCCAGCAGTTACTCCAGGGGGCGCAATGAGCAGTTCTTC. It is translated as CASSYSRGRNEQFF.

This rearrangement joins TRBV28 to TRBJ1-6; the D gene is possibly TRBD1 (6 bases). Trimming shortened V by 7 bases and J by 10 bases, and 14 bases separated the two germline ends. Germline V lookup: CDR1 MDHEN, CDR2 SYDVKM. The CDR3 is 13 amino acids. This chain's CDR3 is CASTMKRGSPLHF. CDR3 nucleotides: TGTGCCAGCACCATGAAAAGGGGGTCACCCCTCCACTTT.

The chain employs TRBV18 and TRBJ1-6; D might be TRBD1 (5 bases). The germline V and J ends were trimmed by 3 bases and 14 bases, with 17 bases remaining between them. Germline V gene sequence: CDR1 KGHSH, CDR2 LQKENI. The CDR3 extends over 14 amino acids. The CDR3 region is CASSPRQGTFTLHF. In DNA, the CDR3 is TGTGCCAGCTCACCGAGGCAGGGAACCTTCACCCTCCACTTT.

J is TRBJ2-1 and V is TRBV7-8; TRBD1 is a possible D gene (6 bases). The CDR3 consists of 16 residues. Trimming took 3 bases from V and 8 from J, leaving 20 bases between them. Germline loops: CDR1 SGHVS, CDR2 FQNEAQ. As DNA, the CDR3 is TGTGCCAGCAGCTTTTCGGACAGACAACCCCGGCATGAGCAGTTCTTC. Translating it yields CASSFSDRQPRHEQFF. Together with reference TRBV7-8 and TRBJ2-1, the CDR3 gives the full variable domain: GAGVSQSPRYKVAKRGQDVALRCDPISGHVSLFWYQQALGQGPEFLTYFQNEAQLDKSGLPSDRFFAERPEGSVSTLKIQRTQQEDSAVYLCASSFSDRQPRHEQFFGPGTRLTVL.

The J gene is TRBJ1-1, the V gene TRBV30, with D unresolved. The CDR3 loop spans 13 amino acids. V lost 2 bases to trimming and J lost 0 bases, with 7 bases between them. Germline lookup yields CDR1 GTSNPN and CDR2 SVGIG (reference sequence). The CDR3 loop is CAWSSGMNTEAFF. Written as DNA, the CDR3 is TGTGCCTGGAGTAGCGGGATGAACACTGAAGCTTTCTTT.

The rearrangement joins TRBV3-1 (or the pseudogene TRBV3-2) to TRBJ1-6; D not resolved. Looked up from germline, CDR1 is LGHDT and CDR2 is YNNKEL (reference sequence). CDR3 length equals 16 residues. V shed 2 bases and J shed 11 bases, with 19 bases lying between them. The CDR3 region has the DNA TGTGCCAGCAGCCAAAGGGCGGGGAGGGCGCGACCACCCCTCCACTTT. Protein product: CASSQRAGRARPPLHF.

The chain has TRBV15 and TRBJ1-5, with D perhaps matching TRBD1 (6 bases). Trimming removed 1 base at V and 5 bases at J, with 12 bases between. The germline gives CDR1 LNHNV, CDR2 YYDKDF (reference sequence). The CDR3 length is 15 residues. This chain's CDR3 is CATSRVLQGDQPQHF. CDR3 DNA sequence: TGTGCCACCAGCAGAGTATTACAGGGTGATCAGCCCCAGCATTTT. The complete variable domain, with remaining parts taken from reference TRBV15 and TRBJ1-5, reads DAMVIQNPRYQVTQFGKPVTLSCSQTLNHNVMYWYQQKSSQAPKLLFHYYDKDFNNEADTPDNFQSRRPNTSFCFLDIRSPGLGDTAMYLCATSRVLQGDQPQHFGDGTRLSIL.

The V gene is TRBV5-1, the J gene TRBJ2-3; 11 bases match TRBD1. The junction had 0 bases not matched to a gene; V was cut back by 0 bases and J by 3 bases. The CDR3 runs to 15 residues. Germline CDR1 SGHRS, CDR2 YFSETQ. The DNA of the CDR3 is TGCGCCAGCAGCTTGGGGGACAGGGGGACAGATACGCAGTATTTT. Translated, it gives CASSLGDRGTDTQYF.

The V call is TRBV11-3, the J call TRBJ2-7; the D gene is possibly TRBD2 (7 bases). The germline V gene has CDR1 SGHNT and CDR2 YENEEA. The V gene lost 4 bases and the J gene lost 2 bases, with 12 bases spanning the gap. CDR3 length: 14 residues. CDR3 region: CASSSRGLPYEQYF. CDR3 DNA sequence: TGTGCCAGCAGCTCGCGGGGGCTCCCCTACGAGCAGTACTTC.

This clone was seen a handful of times. One end of the junction is discordant with germline, which a read error may explain. This chain connects TRBV7-7 to TRBJ2-1, with no clear D. The CDR3 is 16 amino acids. Germline values: CDR1 SSHAT, CDR2 FNYEAQ (reference sequence). The CDR3 region has the DNA TGTGCTAGCAGCTTAAGGCCAGACAACTCCTACAATGAGCAGTTCTTC. It is translated as CASSLRPDNSYNEQFF.

CDR3 sequence: CASSSAMGDSPLHF. CDR3 in DNA: TGTGCCAGCTCATCGGCTATGGGCGATTCACCCCTCCACTTT. The rearrangement links TRBV18 to TRBJ1-6, with D uncertain. V lost 5 bases, J lost 8 bases, and 13 bases lay in between. Germline CDR1 is KGHSH and CDR2 is LQKENI. This CDR3 contains 14 residues.

This chain joins TRBV19 and TRBJ2-5; D may be TRBD1 (6 bases). The CDR3 runs to 15 residues. Trimming removed 1 base from V and 5 bases from J, with 14 bases in between. Germline CDR1 reads LNHDA; CDR2 reads SQIVND (reference sequence). CDR3 amino acids: CASSIATQGSETQYF. CDR3 DNA: TGTGCCAGTAGTATAGCGACACAGGGATCGGAGACCCAGTACTTC.

About this clone itself: Other DNA sequences in the sample encode the same CDR3. The chain has TRBV18 and TRBJ1-3; 7 bases match TRBD1. The CDR3 loop spans 16 amino acids. Germline loops: CDR1 KGHSH, CDR2 LQKENI. Trimming cost V 3 bases and J 0 bases; bases outside gene matches: 5. The CDR3 loop reads CASSPWDSSSGNTIYF. CDR3 coding DNA: TGTGCCAGCTCACCCTGGGACAGTAGCTCTGGAAACACCATATATTTT.

This chain uses TRBV6-6 with TRBJ2-7, with D maybe TRBD2 (5 bases). CDR1 and CDR2 from the germline V gene are MNHNY and SVGAGI (reference sequence). The germline V and J ends were trimmed by 1 base and 0 bases, with 10 bases remaining between them. This CDR3 comprises 15 residues. This chain's CDR3 is CASSYLGGLSYEQYF. The CDR3 DNA is TGTGCCAGCAGTTACTTAGGCGGGCTCTCCTACGAGCAGTACTTC.

This chain uses TRBV4-2 with TRBJ2-3; no clear D gene. Germline V gives CDR1 LGHNA, CDR2 YNFKEQ. The CDR3 sequence is 14 residues long. V was trimmed by 4 bases and J by 7 bases, leaving 15 bases between them. The CDR3 loop is CASSPLDPLYTQYF. DNA for the CDR3: TGTGCCAGCAGCCCCTTAGATCCTCTGTATACGCAGTATTTT.

The gene calls are TRBV29-1 and TRBJ1-3; TRBD1 matches at 7 bases. There are 14 residues in the CDR3. V trimming: 6 bases; J trimming: 2 bases; junction bases outside the gene matches: 7. Germline values: CDR1 SQVTM, CDR2 ANQGSEA. The CDR3 DNA is TGCAGCGTCCATCAAGGGGGCCCTGGAAACACCATATATTTT. Translated, it gives CSVHQGGPGNTIYF.

This rearrangement joins TRBV5-1 to TRBJ1-6, with D hard to call. The CDR3 is 14 amino acids. From germline, CDR1 is SGHRS and CDR2 YFSETQ. The V end was cut by 0 bases, the J end by 8 bases, with 9 bases between. CDR3 sequence: CASSLEAADSPLHF. CDR3 sequence (DNA): TGCGCCAGCAGCTTGGAGGCGGCCGATTCACCCCTCCACTTT. Full variable domain (missing parts from reference TRBV5-1 and TRBJ1-6): KAGVTQTPRYLIKTRGQQVTLSCSPISGHRSVSWYQQTPGQGLQFLFEYFSETQRNKGNFPGRFSGRQFSNSRSEMNVSTLELGDSALYLCASSLEAADSPLHFGNGTRLTVT.

The chain employs TRBV10-2 and TRBJ1-1; possible D gene TRBD1, 6 bases. Germline CDR1 is WSHSY and CDR2 is SAAADI. V lost 8 bases and J 4 bases, leaving 8 bases between the germline ends. The CDR3 contains 11 residues. CDR3 region: CASVGATEAFF. In DNA, the CDR3 is TGCGCCAGCGTGGGGGCCACTGAAGCTTTCTTT.

The chain has TRBV6-5 and TRBJ1-4; 8 bases are shared with TRBD1. The CDR3 has 15 residues. Germline loops: CDR1 MNHEY, CDR2 SVGAGI. V was pared by 10 bases and J by 0 bases, with 7 bases of the junction left unmatched. CDR3 sequence: CAIQPTGATNEKLFF. The CDR3 DNA follows: TGTGCCATCCAACCGACAGGGGCAACTAATGAAAAACTGTTTTTT.

The DNA of the CDR3 is TGTGCCAGCTCACCACCGGGGGCCAGGGGCAACTACTATGGCTACACCTTC. It yields the protein CASSPPGARGNYYGYTF. This sequence joins TRBV18 and TRBJ1-2, with a possible D match to TRBD1 (6 bases). The CDR3 covers 17 residues. Germline lookup yields CDR1 KGHSH and CDR2 LQKENI. V gave up 0 bases and J gave up 3 bases, with 17 bases separating them.

The CDR3 region is CASSQDRQVPRKLFF. The CDR3 region has the DNA TGTGCCAGCAGCCAAGATCGACAGGTCCCCAGAAAACTGTTTTTT. The chain links TRBV14 to TRBJ1-4; tentatively, D is TRBD1 (6 bases). The CDR3 length is 15 residues. The V end lost 0 bases, the J end lost 10 bases, and 15 bases lay between the germline ends. The V gene's germline CDR1 is SGHDN and CDR2 FVKESK.

This clone appeared once. The genes are TRBV19 and TRBJ2-3, with a weak D call TRBD1 (6 bases). This CDR3 region has 18 residues. Germline V CDR1 and CDR2: LNHDA, SQIVND (reference sequence). Trimming shortened V by 3 bases and J by 2 bases, and 21 bases separated the two germline ends. CDR3 in DNA: TGTGCCAGTAGTATGACCCCCAGACAGGTGGTTTTCACAGATACGCAGTATTTT. Protein product: CASSMTPRQVVFTDTQYF.

This chain connects TRBV6-5 to TRBJ2-4; 12 bases match TRBD1. Germline V gene data show CDR1 as MNHEY and CDR2 as SVGAGI. The CDR3 is 16 amino acids. V lost 4 bases and J lost 8; bases outside the gene matches: 9. This CDR3 reads CASSSGGTGGRYIQYF. The CDR3 DNA sequence: TGTGCCAGCAGTTCTGGAGGGACAGGGGGCCGATACATTCAGTACTTC.

The chain combines TRBV5-4 with TRBJ2-7, with 8 bases aligning to TRBD1. The ends lost 4 bases at V and 2 bases at J; junction bases unmatched: 8. Germline lookup yields CDR1 SGHNT and CDR2 YYREEE (reference sequence). This CDR3 has 15 residues. CDR3 sequence reads: CASSGRTGNPYEQYF. The CDR3 DNA reads as TGTGCCAGCAGCGGTCGGACAGGGAACCCCTACGAGCAGTACTTC.